These 7 T cell receptor beta chains were sequenced from one sample in a study of T-cell reconstitution after alpha-beta-depleted transplantation in children. During its preparation, the TCRbeta library received unique molecular identifiers. TCRdb fed the PCR reads into MiXCR, producing one record per CDR3 protein. The table shows about 130,000 distinct CDR3 sequences, with roughly 10% occurring only once. This specimen was PBMCs, mostly from graft donor cells, taken 180 days after TCRalphabeta/CD19-depleted stem cell transplant. These receptors were taken from a girl under three years old who had a stem cell transplant for combined immunodeficiency, so the T cells may come from the graft donor.

This clonotype has a count of ten or more. J is TRBJ2-2 and V is TRBV12-3 or TRBV12-4; TRBD2 matches at 13 bases. This CDR3 region has 16 residues. V was clipped by 7 bases and J by 0 bases; unmatched bases: 2. CDR3 sequence: CASIGTSGANTGELFF. For the CDR3, the DNA is TGTGCCAGCATCGGGACTAGCGGGGCGAACACCGGGGAGCTGTTTTTT.

This clonotype was detected many times. V is TRBV4-3 and J is TRBJ2-7; 8 bases align to TRBD1. The CDR3 runs 15 residues. The ends lost 2 bases at V and 3 bases at J; junction bases unmatched: 6. CDR1 LGHNA and CDR2 YSLEER come from the germline V gene. CDR3 region: CASSQSGTGYYEQYF. DNA of the CDR3: TGCGCCAGCAGCCAATCCGGGACAGGTTACTACGAGCAGTACTTC.

The gene calls are TRBV4-3 and TRBJ1-2; D is ambiguous. From germline, CDR1 is LGHNA and CDR2 YSLEER. This CDR3 has 15 amino acids. V was trimmed by 4 bases and J by 1 base, leaving 13 bases between them. The DNA for the CDR3 is TGCGCCAGCAGCCGTACATTTACAGATAACTATGGCTACACCTTC. Amino acids: CASSRTFTDNYGYTF.

This clonotype has just a few counts. The chain recombines TRBV25-1 with TRBJ2-5; perhaps TRBD1 as D (5 bases). Trimming took off 2 bases at V and 2 bases at J, with 6 bases between the two ends. Germline-derived CDR1 and CDR2 are MGHDK and SYGVNS. The CDR3 sequence is 13 residues long. DNA for the CDR3: TGTGCCAGCAGTGAAAGGGGTCAAGAGACCCAGTACTTC. Translation: CASSERGQETQYF.

This clonotype has ten or more counts. The chain links TRBV4-3 to TRBJ2-4, with D perhaps TRBD1 (6 bases). The CDR3 is 16 residues long. V dropped 0 bases and J dropped 1 base, with 10 bases sitting between them. Germline CDR1 LGHNA, CDR2 YSLEER. CDR3 nucleotide sequence: TGCGCCAGCAGCCAAGATACGAGGGGGGCCAAAAACATTCAGTACTTC. Protein product: CASSQDTRGAKNIQYF.

To note about this clonotype: A much larger clone differs by one base, so this may be a read error. The rearrangement links TRBV3-1 to TRBJ2-1; D possibly uses TRBD1 or TRBD2 (6 bases each). The CDR3 runs 17 residues. Germline CDR1 is LGHDT and CDR2 is YNNKEL (reference sequence). The CDR3 sequence: CATSQDVRGPGGNEQFF. In DNA, the CDR3 is TGTGCCACCAGCCAAGATGTACGGGGGCCGGGTGGGAATGAGCAGTTCTTC.

This clonotype was observed many times. The rearrangement uses TRBV7-8 and TRBJ2-7; D gene uncertain. The CDR3 is 15 amino acids. Germline CDR1 SGHVS, CDR2 FQNEAQ. Trimming left V 1 base short and J 6 bases short, with 16 bases between. CDR3 loop: CASSLGANPTSEQYF. CDR3 bases: TGTGCCAGCAGCTTAGGGGCCAACCCTACGAGCGAGCAGTACTTC.